This TCR beta chain was identified during a study of blood T cells in healthy people across ages. For the second PCR, which ran for about 7 to 11 cycles, a sample-barcoded 5' primer and a J-beta primer mix were used. Via MiXCR, TCRdb re-called the 5' RACE reads, giving one row per CDR3 protein. Of 600,000 to 900,000 distinct CDR3 sequences listed, roughly 24% are singletons. These data are also associated with another study on T cells of mothers and their children.

The clonotype was recovered from a boy under 18 in good health. Sequencing was carried out using blood.

CDR3 residues: CSVVLGGMNTEAFF. Here the CDR3 DNA reads TGCAGCGTTGTTTTGGGGGGGATGAACACTGAAGCTTTCTTT. The chain combines TRBV29-1 with TRBJ1-1, with D possibly being TRBD1 (5 bases). The CDR3 runs 14 residues. Trimming took 4 bases from V and 0 from J, leaving 12 bases between them. Germline V gives CDR1 SQVTM, CDR2 ANQGSEA.